These 18 T cell receptor beta chains originate from one sample sequenced in a study of tumor-infiltrating lymphocytes in primary liver carcinoma. Starting from 400 to 500 ng of total RNA, TCR beta cDNA was produced with a primer in the constant region. Employing slightly modified ARM-PCR, three nested multiplex PCR rounds were run, and these gave rise to the TCR beta libraries. The opening two PCR rounds, about 11 cycles each, paired TRBV1-TRBV30 forward primers with a C-beta reverse primer. Using its own MiXCR run on the multiplex PCR reads, TCRdb lists one record per CDR3 protein. The table lists about 200,000 distinct CDR3 sequences, around 60% of them singletons, with roughly 7% in the top ten. Blood RNA came from unsorted whole blood; germline DNA was also extracted. Sequencing used peripheral blood. The source of these receptors is an older woman with primary liver carcinoma and hepatitis B virus infection.

V usage is TRBV11-2 and J usage is TRBJ2-1; possibly TRBD2 for D (7 bases). CDR1 SGHAT and CDR2 FQNNGV come from the germline V gene. V lost 8 bases and J lost 7, with 21 bases in between. This CDR3 has 15 residues. The CDR3, as DNA: TGTGCCAGCGGGAGGGGGATGGGAGGGATTAATGAGCAGTTCTTC. Translated, it gives CASGRGMGGINEQFF. The full variable domain, rest sourced from reference TRBV11-2 and TRBJ2-1, is EAGVAQSPRYKIIEKRQSVAFWCNPISGHATLYWYQQILGQGPKLLIQFQNNGVVDDSQLPKDRFSAERLKGVDSTLKIQPAKLEDSAVYLCASGRGMGGINEQFFGPGTRLTVL.

Comment on this clonotype: This could be a read error, since a much larger clone is one nucleotide away. V and J are TRBV6-1 and TRBJ1-4; unclear D gene. Deletions cut 11 bases from V and 0 bases from J, with 16 bases between. Looked up from germline, CDR1 is MNHNS and CDR2 is SASEGT. The CDR3 extends over 15 amino acids. The CDR3 reads CASHRVLATNEKLFF. CDR3 DNA: TGTGCCTCCCATAGGGTTCTCGCAACTAATGAAAAACTGTTTTTT.

Regarding this clonotype: Given a much more abundant clone one base away, this may be a read error. The V and J genes are TRBV12-5 and TRBJ2-7; maybe TRBD1 (5 bases). This CDR3 region has 14 residues. Trimming pared 4 bases from V and 4 bases from J, leaving 14 bases between. Germline V CDR1 and CDR2: LGHNT, FRNRAP. The CDR3 is CASGSTWGSYEQYF. CDR3 nucleotide sequence: TGTGCTAGTGGTTCGACATGGGGCTCTTACGAGCAGTACTTC.

Worth noting for this clonotype: The CDR3 does not close with the conserved phenylalanine or tryptophan, likely indicating a read error. The DNA is omitted, as the CDR3 cannot be located on it reliably, and the CDR3 follows TCRdb's listing. V and J are TRBV11-2 and TRBJ1-5; the table calls TRBD1, which could not be checked here. CDR1 and CDR2 from the germline V gene are SGHAT and FQNNGV. Ends included, the CDR3 has 13 residues. The CDR3 loop reads CASSRDSNQPQHY.

This clonotype was observed many times. The chain recombines TRBV6-1 with TRBJ2-5; 14 nucleotides match TRBD2. Per germline, CDR1 MNHNS and CDR2 SASEGT. V gave up 6 bases and J gave up 4 bases; unmatched junction bases: 4. The CDR3 has 15 amino acids. The DNA for the CDR3 is TGTGCCAGCAGCGGAGGGACTAGCGGGAGAGAGACCCAGTACTTC. Protein: CASSGGTSGRETQYF.

Remarks on this clonotype: At one end, the junction sequence differs from germline, possibly due to a read error. This rearrangement joins TRBV12-3 or TRBV12-4 to TRBJ1-1; D gene unclear. The CDR3 spans 11 residues. As DNA, the CDR3 is TGTGCCACCAAGATGAACACTGAAGCTTTATTT. This codes for CATKMNTEALF.

This clonotype was seen more than once but under ten times. This sequence joins TRBV5-1 and TRBJ2-3, with TRBD2 identical over 9 bases. V lost 5 bases, J lost 2 bases, and 15 bases stayed unmatched. This CDR3 region has 18 residues. Germline CDR1 reads SGHRS; CDR2 reads YFSETQ. The CDR3 here is CASSPGASGARLTDTQYF. The CDR3 nucleotides are TGCGCCAGCAGTCCTGGCGCTAGCGGGGCCCGACTCACAGATACGCAGTATTTT.

Turning to this clonotype: Since a much larger clone is just one base distant, this may be a read error. The CDR3 protein is CASSRAQGDASPLHF. CDR3 sequence (DNA): TGTGCCAGCAGTCGGGCACAGGGAGACGCTTCACCCCTCCACTTT. This sequence joins TRBV6-6 and TRBJ1-6, with D possibly being TRBD1 (6 bases). Germline assignment: CDR1 MNHNY and CDR2 SVGAGI (reference sequence). V was shortened by 5 bases and J by 9 bases, with 17 bases between the two germline ends. The CDR3 sequence is 15 residues long.

The rearrangement uses TRBV12-3 or TRBV12-4 and TRBJ2-1, with D perhaps matching TRBD2 (6 bases). CDR3 length equals 16 residues. V was trimmed by 7 bases and J by 3 bases, leaving 19 bases between them. This chain's CDR3 is CASNLGVVGGYNEQFF. In DNA, the CDR3 is TGTGCCAGCAATCTCGGAGTAGTGGGAGGCTACAATGAGCAGTTCTTC.

J is TRBJ2-1 and V is TRBV5-4; D is possibly TRBD2 (5 bases). The CDR3 length is 15 residues. Between the trimmed V and J ends, which lost 0 bases and 7 bases, there was a span of 14 bases. Per germline, CDR1 SGHNT and CDR2 YYREEE (reference sequence). The CDR3 loop is CASSLDSASFNEQFF. The CDR3 nucleotides are TGTGCCAGCAGCTTGGATAGCGCGAGCTTTAATGAGCAGTTCTTC.

This chain joins TRBV5-4 and TRBJ2-1; D not certain. From germline, CDR1 is SGHNT and CDR2 YYREEE (reference sequence). V lost 2 bases and J 5 bases, leaving 8 bases between the germline ends. The CDR3 has 13 amino acids. In DNA form, the CDR3 reads TGTGCCAGCAGCTTTGGGCCACACAATGAGCAGTTCTTC. Its protein product is CASSFGPHNEQFF. Combining the CDR3 with reference TRBV5-4 and TRBJ2-1 gives the whole variable domain ETGVTQSPTHLIKTRGQQVTLRCSSQSGHNTVSWYQQALGQGPQFIFQYYREEENGRGNFPPRFSGLQFPNYSSELNVNALELDDSALYLCASSFGPHNEQFFGPGTRLTVL.

The J gene is TRBJ1-4, the V gene TRBV5-1, with 8 bases lining up with TRBD1. V shed 0 bases, J shed 7 bases, and the junction held 2 bases outside the gene matches. Germline lookup yields CDR1 SGHRS and CDR2 YFSETQ. There are 14 residues in the CDR3. CDR3 residues: CASSLAGGSEKLFF. CDR3 in DNA: TGCGCCAGCAGCTTGGCAGGGGGCTCTGAAAAACTGTTTTTT. Full variable domain (remainder filled in from reference TRBV5-1 and TRBJ1-4): KAGVTQTPRYLIKTRGQQVTLSCSPISGHRSVSWYQQTPGQGLQFLFEYFSETQRNKGNFPGRFSGRQFSNSRSEMNVSTLELGDSALYLCASSLAGGSEKLFFGSGTQLSVL.

V is TRBV7-6 and J is TRBJ2-2; the D gene is possibly TRBD2 (6 bases). The CDR3 has 17 residues. The V gene lost 1 base and the J gene lost 1 base, with 13 bases spanning the gap. Germline V gene data show CDR1 as SGHVS and CDR2 as FNYEAQ. The CDR3: CASSLGGGVGNTGELFF. The DNA of the CDR3 is TGTGCCAGCAGCTTAGGAGGCGGGGTTGGGAACACCGGGGAGCTGTTTTTT.

On this clonotype: One end of the junction varies from germline; a read error may be responsible. This sequence joins TRBV11-2 and TRBJ2-3; TRBD2 aligns across 8 bases. The CDR3 has 16 residues. Germline CDR1 reads SGHAT; CDR2 reads FQNNGV. CDR3 sequence reads: CGSSPLGGRRIDTQYF. DNA for the CDR3: TGTGGCAGCAGCCCGCTTGGCGGGAGGAGGATAGATACGCAGTATTTT.

Ten or more counts support this clonotype. The chain recombines TRBV10-1 with TRBJ2-2; TRBD2 matches 10 bases. Germline loops: CDR1 WNHNN, CDR2 SYGVQD (reference sequence). J was trimmed by 3 bases and V by 5 bases; bases with no gene match: 3. CDR3 size: 15 residues. CDR3 amino acids: CASSLTSGHTGELFF. CDR3 nucleotides: TGCGCCAGCAGTTTGACTAGCGGGCACACCGGGGAGCTGTTTTTT.

As for this clonotype: It may be a read error: a sequence one base away is much more abundant. The rearrangement uses TRBV6-1 and TRBJ1-1; possibly TRBD1 for D (5 bases). The CDR3 has 11 amino acids. The germline V gene has CDR1 MNHNS and CDR2 SASEGT. CDR3 coding DNA: TGTGCCAGCAGTGAATGGTGGGACGCCGCGTTC. This gives the protein CASSEWWDAAF.

The chain has TRBV12-3 or TRBV12-4 and TRBJ2-5, with TRBD2 identical over 7 bases. The CDR3 has 14 residues. The trim removed 4 bases at V and 14 bases at J, leaving 16 bases unmatched. The DNA of the CDR3 is TGTGCCAGCAGTTCCGGACTAGTGGGCCATAACTCATACTTC. Protein product: CASSSGLVGHNSYF.

Turning to this clonotype: Possible read error: a much larger clone is one base away. This rearrangement joins TRBV4-1 to TRBJ1-2; D gene ambiguous. Germline CDR1 MGHRA, CDR2 YSYEKL. This CDR3 has 15 residues. The CDR3 here is CVSSQESIMARGYTF. The CDR3 region has the DNA TGCGTCAGCAGCCAAGAATCAATAATGGCCCGTGGCTACACCTTC.